This is a list of T cell receptor beta chains from one sample in a study of blood T cell repertoires in COVID-19. The table came from immunoSEQ multiplex PCR; TCRdb's copy has only in-frame clones and leaves some out. Of 53,000 or so clones in the sample, about nine tenths are singletons; the top ten hold approximately 6.2%. The specimen sequenced was peripheral blood. The receptors come from a man in his forties with acute or convalescent COVID-19. Both conserved end residues are part of each CDR3. A D gene is named only where the DNA matches it firmly. Size is omitted from some rows. Given values are once, few, many or a class for expanded clones.

d_call	v_call	j_call	clone_size	cdr3_nt	cdr3_aa
TRBD2	TRBV9	TRBJ2-1	-	TGTGCCAGCAGCGGAGCCACCGGGACTAGCGGGAGGCCGAGCTCCTACAATGAGCAGTTCTTC	CASSGATGTSGRPSSYNEQFF
-	TRBV18	TRBJ1-3	-	TGTGCCAGCTCACCGGGGACACTCCGCTCTGGAAACACCATATATTTT	CASSPGTLRSGNTIYF
-	TRBV24-1	TRBJ2-3	-	TGTGCCACCAGTGACCCGGACCGGGACTCCCTCCACGCGCAGTATTTT	CATSDPDRDSLHAQYF
-	TRBV30	TRBJ1-3	-	TGTGCCTGGTACAGACCCCTGGAAAACACCATATATTTT	CAWYRPLENTIYF
TRBD2	TRBV6-5	TRBJ2-7	-	TGTGCCATCCGACCAGCGGGAGTGAAGCAGTACTTC	CAIRPAGVKQYF
TRBD1	TRBV5-1	TRBJ1-4	-	TGCGCCAGCAGCTTAATAGGACAGGGGGTTTCTAATGAAAAACTGTTTTTT	CASSLIGQGVSNEKLFF
-	TRBV30	TRBJ2-7	once	TGTGCCTGGAGCGTGCAGGGCGGTAACTACGAGCAGTACTTC	CAWSVQGGNYEQYF
TRBD1	TRBV20-1	TRBJ2-5	-	TGCAGTGCTAGTAAGGGGGCCCAAGAGACCCAGTACTTC	CSASKGAQETQYF
-	TRBV5-1	TRBJ1-1	-	TGCGCCAGCAGCTTGGGCAGGGGGAACACTGAAGCTTTCTTT	CASSLGRGNTEAFF
TRBD1	TRBV7-8	TRBJ1-4	-	TGTGCCAGCAGCTTAGGGATTGGACAGGGCAATGAAAAACTGTTTTTT	CASSLGIGQGNEKLFF
TRBD2	TRBV2	TRBJ2-3	-	TGTGCCAGCAGAACTCGAGCGGGAGGTTTTGCAGATACGCAGTATTTT	CASRTRAGGFADTQYF
TRBD1	TRBV9	TRBJ1-4	-	TGTGCCAGCAGCGTGGAGACAGGGGGTGAAAAACTGTTTTTT	CASSVETGGEKLFF
-	TRBV19	TRBJ2-1	-	TGTGCCAGTAGACAAACGCCAGTAAGCTCCTACAATGAGCAGTTCTTC	CASRQTPVSSYNEQFF
-	TRBV12-3/TRBV12-4	TRBJ1-1	-	TGTGCCAGCAGTTTAAATCAGGCGACTGAAGCTTTCTTT	CASSLNQATEAFF
TRBD1	TRBV7-8	TRBJ2-7	-	TGTGCCAGCAGCTTAGTTCAGGGGGCTAGGCAGTACTTC	CASSLVQGARQYF
TRBD1	TRBV6-5	TRBJ1-5	-	TGTGCCAGCAGTCGCGGGACAGGGAAAAATCAGCCCCAGCATTTT	CASSRGTGKNQPQHF
-	TRBV6-5	TRBJ1-4	-	TGTGCCAGCAGTTCCCTTCTCGGGGGACTGTTTTTT	CASSSLLGGLFF
-	TRBV6-6	TRBJ1-2	-	TGTGCCAGCAGCGGAAACAGGATAATCTACACCTTC	CASSGNRIIYTF
TRBD1	TRBV19	TRBJ2-6	-	TGTGCCAGTAGTCCGGGGACAGGGGGCGGGTCTGGGGCCAACGTCCTGACTTTC	CASSPGTGGGSGANVLTF
TRBD1	TRBV2	TRBJ1-2	-	TGTGCCAGCAGTTATAGACAGGGGGACTATGGCTACACCTTC	CASSYRQGDYGYTF
-	TRBV5-4	TRBJ1-2	-	TGTGCCAGCAGCTTGGAGGGAGGTCACTATGGCTACACCTTC	CASSLEGGHYGYTF
TRBD1	TRBV20-1	TRBJ1-1	once	TGCAGTGCTAGTTCACAGGGGGCGCGCACTGAAGCTTTCTTT	CSASSQGARTEAFF
TRBD1	TRBV19	TRBJ1-1	-	TGTGCCAGTAGTAGGGACAGTACGAACACTGAAGCTTTCTTT	CASSRDSTNTEAFF
-	TRBV2	TRBJ2-7	-	TGTGCCAGCCTCAGGGGGAGGCTAGACGAGCAGTACTTC	CASLRGRLDEQYF
-	TRBV5-1	TRBJ2-3	once	TGCGCCAGCAGCTTGATCCGGGAGACAGATACGCAGTATTTT	CASSLIRETDTQYF
-	TRBV19	TRBJ1-1	-	TGTGCCAGTAGTTCCGACCGATCAAAAGAGGGGGTGAACACTGAAGCTTTCTTT	CASSSDRSKEGVNTEAFF
TRBD1	TRBV7-2	TRBJ1-1	-	TGTGCCAGCAGCCGACAGGGAAGAACTGAAGCTTTCTTT	CASSRQGRTEAFF
TRBD2	TRBV18	TRBJ2-1	-	TGTGCCAGCTCACCACCGACGGGGGGGCCCTACAATGAGCAGTTCTTC	CASSPPTGGPYNEQFF